This T cell receptor beta chain appears in the sequencing data of a study of PD-1 blockade in classical Hodgkin lymphoma. Overall study context: Administration of nivolumab to patients was at 3 mg/kg intravenously every 2 weeks. Study-wide points: When set against healthy donors, newly diagnosed patients were reported to show lower baseline TCR diversity. Compared with baseline, CD4+ but not CD8+ TCR diversity had risen significantly by C4D1. Complete responders had baseline diversity similar to newly diagnosed patients.

As concerns this clone: The target antigen is unknown.

Germline V gene sequence: CDR1 MNHEY, CDR2 SMNVEV (reference sequence). The CDR3 length is 16 residues. Trimming removed 0 bases at V and 7 bases at J, with 13 bases between. The time point here: cycle 4 day 1 (C4D1), after around six weeks of nivolumab. Patients all relapsed after autologous stem cell transplantation, and there was variation in brentuximab vedotin exposure. Repertoires were generated with immunoSEQ multiplex PCR, while TCRdb's copy carries only in-frame clones and drops some. The profile shows 57,000 or so clones, 70% to 90% of them singletons. The input for sequencing was peripheral blood mononuclear cells (PBMCs), taken before the fourth cycle of nivolumab. The sequence was obtained from a human donor with classical Hodgkin lymphoma. The gene calls are TRBV27 and TRBJ1-6; a possible D gene is TRBD1 (5 bases). CDR3 bases: TGTGCCAGCAGTTTATCCTCCGGGACTCCCAATTCACCCCTCCACTTT. Its translation: CASSLSSGTPNSPLHF.